This entry concerns a single T cell receptor (beta chain). Its antigen is not known. Germline CDR1 is SGHTA and CDR2 is FQGNSA. Trimming pared 8 bases from V and 4 bases from J, leaving 8 bases between. The CDR3 length is 11 residues. Using its own MiXCR run on the reads, TCRdb lists one record per CDR3 protein. The sample lists some 900,000 distinct CDR3 sequences; about 30% were seen once. This sample is drawn from a study of T cell repertoires in cytomegalovirus infection. This chain links TRBV7-2 with TRBJ1-2, with a tentative D call TRBD1 (6 bases). This clonotype was sampled from a human donor in good health (CMV status not recorded). Some clones in this sample may be carry-over from other donors' samples. Sequencing was performed on cultured CD8+ T cells from PBMCs, taken from culture after CMV antigen stimulation. CDR3 loop: CASGDTYGYTF. The CDR3 DNA sequence: TGTGCCAGCGGGGACACCTATGGCTACACCTTC.